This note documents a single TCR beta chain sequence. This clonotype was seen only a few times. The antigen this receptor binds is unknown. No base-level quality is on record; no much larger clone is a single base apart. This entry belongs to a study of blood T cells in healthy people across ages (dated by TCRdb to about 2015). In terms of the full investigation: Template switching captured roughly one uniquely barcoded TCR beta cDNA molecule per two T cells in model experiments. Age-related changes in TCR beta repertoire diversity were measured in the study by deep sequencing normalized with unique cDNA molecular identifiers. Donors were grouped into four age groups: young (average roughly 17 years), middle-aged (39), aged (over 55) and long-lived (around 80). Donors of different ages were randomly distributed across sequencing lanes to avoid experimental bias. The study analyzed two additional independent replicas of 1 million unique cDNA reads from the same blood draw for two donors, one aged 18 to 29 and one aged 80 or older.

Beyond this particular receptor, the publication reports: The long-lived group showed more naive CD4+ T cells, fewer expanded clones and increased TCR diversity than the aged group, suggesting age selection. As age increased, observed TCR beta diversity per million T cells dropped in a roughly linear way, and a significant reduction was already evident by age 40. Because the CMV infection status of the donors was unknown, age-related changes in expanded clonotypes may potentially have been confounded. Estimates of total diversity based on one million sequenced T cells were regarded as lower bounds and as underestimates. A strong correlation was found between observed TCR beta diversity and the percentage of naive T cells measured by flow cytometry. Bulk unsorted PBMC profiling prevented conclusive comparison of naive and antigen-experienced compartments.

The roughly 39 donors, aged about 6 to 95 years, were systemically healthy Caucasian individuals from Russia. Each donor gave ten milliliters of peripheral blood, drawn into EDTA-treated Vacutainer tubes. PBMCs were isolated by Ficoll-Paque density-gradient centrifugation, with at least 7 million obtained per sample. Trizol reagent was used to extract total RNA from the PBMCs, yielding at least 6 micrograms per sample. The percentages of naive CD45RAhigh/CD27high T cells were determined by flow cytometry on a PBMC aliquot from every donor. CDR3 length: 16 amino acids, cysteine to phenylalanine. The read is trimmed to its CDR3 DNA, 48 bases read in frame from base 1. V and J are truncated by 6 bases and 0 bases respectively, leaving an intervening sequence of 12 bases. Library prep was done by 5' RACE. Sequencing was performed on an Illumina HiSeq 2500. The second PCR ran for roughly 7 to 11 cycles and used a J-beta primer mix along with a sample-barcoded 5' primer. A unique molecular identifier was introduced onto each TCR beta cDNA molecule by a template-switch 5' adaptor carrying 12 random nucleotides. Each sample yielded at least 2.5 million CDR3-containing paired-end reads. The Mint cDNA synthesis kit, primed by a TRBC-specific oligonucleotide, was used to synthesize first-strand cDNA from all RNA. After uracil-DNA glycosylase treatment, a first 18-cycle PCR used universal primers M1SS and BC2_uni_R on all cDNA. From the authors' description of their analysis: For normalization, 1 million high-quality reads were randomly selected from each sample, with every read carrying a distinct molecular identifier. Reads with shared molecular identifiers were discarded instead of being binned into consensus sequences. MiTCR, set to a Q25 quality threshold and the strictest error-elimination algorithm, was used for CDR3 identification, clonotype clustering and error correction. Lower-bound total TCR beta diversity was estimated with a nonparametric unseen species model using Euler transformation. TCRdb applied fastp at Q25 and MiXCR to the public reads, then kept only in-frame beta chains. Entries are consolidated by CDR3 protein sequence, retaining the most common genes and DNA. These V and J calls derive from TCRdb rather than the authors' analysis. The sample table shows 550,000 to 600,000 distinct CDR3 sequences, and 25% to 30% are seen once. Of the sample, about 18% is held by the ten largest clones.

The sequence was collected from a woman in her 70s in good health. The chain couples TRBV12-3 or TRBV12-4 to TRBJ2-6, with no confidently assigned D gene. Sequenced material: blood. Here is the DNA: TGTGCCAGCAGCCCGAAACTTAGCTCTGGGGCCAACGTCCTGACTTTC. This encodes CASSPKLSSGANVLTF.